This TCR beta chain was captured by sequencing in a study of technical replicates of blood from a handful of donors. Some clones are missing from TCRdb's copy, which holds only in-frame ones; the method was immunoSEQ multiplex PCR. The data contain 91,000 or so clones, about 94% of them singletons. The germline V gene encodes CDR1 LGHNA and CDR2 YSLEER. The CDR3 loop spans 17 amino acids. V shed 0 bases and J shed 4 bases, with 16 bases lying between them. The chain recombines TRBV4-3 with TRBJ2-1; tentative D call: TRBD2 (6 bases). Specimen: T cells isolated from PBMCs. The source is a human donor in good health. The DNA of the CDR3 is TGCGCCAGCAGCCAAGATCATCGGGAGACGGGTTACAATGAGCAGTTCTTC. It encodes CASSQDHRETGYNEQFF.